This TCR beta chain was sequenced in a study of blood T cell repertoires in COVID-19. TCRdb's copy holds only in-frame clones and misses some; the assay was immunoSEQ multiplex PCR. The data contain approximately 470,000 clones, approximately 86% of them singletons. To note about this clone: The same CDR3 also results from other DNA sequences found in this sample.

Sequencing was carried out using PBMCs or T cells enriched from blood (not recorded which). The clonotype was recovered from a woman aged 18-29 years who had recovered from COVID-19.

In nucleotides, the CDR3 is TGCGCCAGCAGTGACGGGGGAACTGGAAACACCATATATTTT. Translating it yields CASSDGGTGNTIYF. The chain recombines TRBV10-1 with TRBJ1-3; a weak D match, TRBD1 (5 bases). The CDR3 loop spans 14 amino acids. V shed 3 bases and J shed 2 bases, with 8 bases lying between them. Per the germline V gene, CDR1 is WNHNN and CDR2 is SYGVQD (reference sequence).